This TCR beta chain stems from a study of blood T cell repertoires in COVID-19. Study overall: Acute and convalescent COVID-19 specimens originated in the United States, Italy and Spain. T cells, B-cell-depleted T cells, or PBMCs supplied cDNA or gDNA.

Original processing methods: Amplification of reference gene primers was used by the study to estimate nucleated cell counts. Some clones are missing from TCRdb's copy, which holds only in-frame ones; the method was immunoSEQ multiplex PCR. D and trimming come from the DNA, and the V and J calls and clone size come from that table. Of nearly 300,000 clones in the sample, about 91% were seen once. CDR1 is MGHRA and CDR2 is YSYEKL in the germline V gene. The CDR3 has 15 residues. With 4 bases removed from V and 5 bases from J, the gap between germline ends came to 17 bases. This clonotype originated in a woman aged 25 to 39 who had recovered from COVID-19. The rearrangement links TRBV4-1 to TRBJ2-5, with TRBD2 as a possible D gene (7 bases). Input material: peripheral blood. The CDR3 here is CASSPKGGLGETQYF. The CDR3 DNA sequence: TGCGCCAGCAGCCCCAAGGGGGGGCTGGGGGAGACCCAGTACTTC.